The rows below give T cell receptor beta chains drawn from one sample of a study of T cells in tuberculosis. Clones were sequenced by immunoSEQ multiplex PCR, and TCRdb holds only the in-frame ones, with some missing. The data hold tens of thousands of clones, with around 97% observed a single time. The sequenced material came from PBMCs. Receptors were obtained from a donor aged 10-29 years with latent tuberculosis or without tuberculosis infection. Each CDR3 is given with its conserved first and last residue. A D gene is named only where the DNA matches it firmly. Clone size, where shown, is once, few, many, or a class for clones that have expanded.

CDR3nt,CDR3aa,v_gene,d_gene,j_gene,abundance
TGCAGCGCGTGTCAGGGCAGTACTAGCACAGATACGCAGTATTTT,CSACQGSTSTDTQYF,TRBV29-1,-,TRBJ2-3,-
TGTGCCAGCAGTCAGACTAGCGGGGGGATTTACGAGCAGTACTTC,CASSQTSGGIYEQYF,TRBV27,TRBD2,TRBJ2-7,-
TGTGCCAGCAGTTTCGGTGTAGGGGTGGGCGATGGCTACACCTTC,CASSFGVGVGDGYTF,TRBV27,-,TRBJ1-2,-
TGTGCCAGCAGCGTAGCAGGGGCATCCTACGAGCAGTACTTC,CASSVAGASYEQYF,TRBV9,-,TRBJ2-7,-
TGTGCCAGCAGCCTTTATAGGAAGGGGGGCACAGATACGCAGTATTTT,CASSLYRKGGTDTQYF,TRBV7-9,-,TRBJ2-3,-
TGTGCCATCAGCGGGACAGGGGGAGTCGAAAATACGCAGTATTTT,CAISGTGGVENTQYF,TRBV10-3,TRBD1,TRBJ2-3,-
TGTGCCAGCAGCTCGGACAGAAATCAAGACTTC,CASSSDRNQDF,TRBV7-9,-,TRBJ2-5,-
TGTGCCAGCAGCTTCGACAGAGCAGCAAGGGAAGCTTTCTTT,CASSFDRAAREAFF,TRBV7-9,-,TRBJ1-1,-
TGTGCCAGCAGTGAACTAGCGGGCACAGATACGCAGTATTTT,CASSELAGTDTQYF,TRBV6-4,TRBD2,TRBJ2-3,-
TGTGCCAGCAGCCTACGGAGCGTCACGGGGGTCCAGTACTTC,CASSLRSVTGVQYF,TRBV5-6,-,TRBJ2-5,-
TGTGCCAGCAGTTTATCGGACAGGGGGCGAGTCAATGAGCAGTTCTTC,CASSLSDRGRVNEQFF,TRBV27,TRBD1,TRBJ2-1,-
TGTGCCAGCAGCTTAATGGCGGGGGGCCCAGATACGCAGTATTTT,CASSLMAGGPDTQYF,TRBV7-3,TRBD2,TRBJ2-3,-
TGTGCCAGCAGATCAAGCGGGGCGAGCACAGATACGCAGTATTTT,CASRSSGASTDTQYF,TRBV2,TRBD2,TRBJ2-3,-
TGTGCCAGTAGTGACAGGACAGGTGAAAAACTGTTTTTT,CASSDRTGEKLFF,TRBV19,TRBD1,TRBJ1-4,-
TGCGCCAGCCGCGGGACCGCAACTAATGAAAAACTGTTTTTT,CASRGTATNEKLFF,TRBV5-1,-,TRBJ1-4,-
TGTGCCTGCCCTCCTGGGCAGTCTACTAACTATGGCTACACCTTC,CACPPGQSTNYGYTF,TRBV30,-,TRBJ1-2,-
TGCAGCGCCCCAAATGAACTTAACTATGGCTACACCTTC,CSAPNELNYGYTF,TRBV29-1,-,TRBJ1-2,-
TGTGCCAGCTCACCACGGAGCAGCTCCTACAATGAGCAGTTCTTC,CASSPRSSSYNEQFF,TRBV18,-,TRBJ2-1,-
TGTGCCAGCAGCAGCACAGGGGGGTTTAGCACTGAAGCTTTCTTT,CASSSTGGFSTEAFF,TRBV7-3,TRBD1,TRBJ1-1,-
TGTGCCAGCAGCCTAGGGGGAACCCTCTATGGCTACACCTTC,CASSLGGTLYGYTF,TRBV5-5,-,TRBJ1-2,-
TGTGCCAGCAGCTTAGAAAATCTCGATTCACCCCTCCACTTT,CASSLENLDSPLHF,TRBV7-9,-,TRBJ1-6,-
TGCAGCGTTCGACAGGGGAATGAGCAGTTCTTC,CSVRQGNEQFF,TRBV29-1,TRBD1,TRBJ2-1,-
TGTGCCAGCAGTGAATACCCAGGATCTAACTATGGCTACACCTTC,CASSEYPGSNYGYTF,TRBV6-1,-,TRBJ1-2,-
TGTGCCAGTACTAGAAATGAAAAACTGTTTTTT,CASTRNEKLFF,TRBV19,-,TRBJ1-4,-
TGTGCCAGTAGTATTCCACTGAGACAGGGATGGACAGATACGCAGTATTTT,CASSIPLRQGWTDTQYF,TRBV19,TRBD1,TRBJ2-3,-
TGTGCCAGCAGTGACCGGACAGGGAACTTGAACACTGAAGCTTTCTTT,CASSDRTGNLNTEAFF,TRBV6-4,TRBD1,TRBJ1-1,-
TGTGCCAGCAGCTTAGATCGCGGCGGATACGAGCAGTACTTC,CASSLDRGGYEQYF,TRBV11-2,-,TRBJ2-7,-
TGTGCCAGCAGCGTAGGAATGGGAGGGTCGGGACCCGATGGGGAGAATTTC,CASSVGMGGSGPDGENF,TRBV9,TRBD2,TRBJ2-7,-
TGTGCCAGCTCACCACCCAACGGAGCCAGCACAGATACGCAGTATTTT,CASSPPNGASTDTQYF,TRBV18,-,TRBJ2-3,-
TGTGCCTGGAGTGCGGACAGGGGAATAAACTCTGGGGCCAACGTCCTGACTTTC,CAWSADRGINSGANVLTF,TRBV30,TRBD1,TRBJ2-6,-
TGCAGCGTTGAGCGGTTCTATGGCTACACCTTC,CSVERFYGYTF,TRBV29-1,-,TRBJ1-2,-
TGTGCCAGCTCACCCGGGACAGGACTCGGGACTGAAGCTTTCTTT,CASSPGTGLGTEAFF,TRBV18,TRBD1,TRBJ1-1,-
TGTGCCAGCAGTTTACAGGGGGGCTTGGATGAGCAGTTCTTC,CASSLQGGLDEQFF,TRBV27,-,TRBJ2-1,-
TGTGCCAGCAGCTTCCGGACAGGGTACGAAACAGATACGCAGTATTTT,CASSFRTGYETDTQYF,TRBV5-6,TRBD1,TRBJ2-3,-
TGTGCCAGTAGCGCCGGGGCTAGCGGGAGATGGGAGCAGTACTTC,CASSAGASGRWEQYF,TRBV19,TRBD2,TRBJ2-7,-
TGTGCCAGCAGCAGGGGACCTAATACGCAGTATTTT,CASSRGPNTQYF,TRBV6-1,-,TRBJ2-3,-
TGTGCCAGCAGCGTAGATCCGAGTACTGAAGCTTTCTTT,CASSVDPSTEAFF,TRBV9,-,TRBJ1-1,-
TGTGCCAGCAGCTTAGAAGCTAACACTGAAGCTTTCTTT,CASSLEANTEAFF,TRBV7-6,-,TRBJ1-1,-
TGTGCCACCAGCAGAGATCAGGGTGAGGGGGCGAACACTGAAGCTTTCTTT,CATSRDQGEGANTEAFF,TRBV15,TRBD1,TRBJ1-1,-
TGTGCCACCAGCAGAGACCCCAAAAACAATGAGCAGTTCTTC,CATSRDPKNNEQFF,TRBV15,-,TRBJ2-1,-
TGTGCCAGCTCTCGGACAGCTGGAGGCACTGAAGCTTTCTTT,CASSRTAGGTEAFF,TRBV6-6,-,TRBJ1-1,once
TGTGCCAGCAGCTTAGGTACCTATATCGACGAGCAGTACTTC,CASSLGTYIDEQYF,TRBV7-9,-,TRBJ2-7,-
TGTGCCAGCAGTGGACAGGGGGTGGGCTACACCTTC,CASSGQGVGYTF,TRBV28,TRBD1,TRBJ1-2,once
TGTGCCAGCAGTTTCGGAGGGTTGACCTATGGCTACACCTTC,CASSFGGLTYGYTF,TRBV27,-,TRBJ1-2,-
TGTGCCAGCAGTTCGGACAGGGTGTACCCCGGGGAGCTGTTTTTT,CASSSDRVYPGELFF,TRBV6-6,TRBD1,TRBJ2-2,-
TGTGCCAGCAGCTTGGTTGCGGGCCCCGAGGCGGAGCAGTACTTC,CASSLVAGPEAEQYF,TRBV5-4,-,TRBJ2-7,-
TGTGCCAGCAGCTATAGCTCCTACGAGCAGTACTTC,CASSYSSYEQYF,TRBV7-2,-,TRBJ2-7,-
TGTGCCAGCAGGTCCTCGGGGCAGGGGGACTATGGCTACACCTTC,CASRSSGQGDYGYTF,TRBV27,TRBD1,TRBJ1-2,-
TGTGCCAGCAGATCCCCGGACAGTAACTATGGCTACACCTTC,CASRSPDSNYGYTF,TRBV7-9,-,TRBJ1-2,-